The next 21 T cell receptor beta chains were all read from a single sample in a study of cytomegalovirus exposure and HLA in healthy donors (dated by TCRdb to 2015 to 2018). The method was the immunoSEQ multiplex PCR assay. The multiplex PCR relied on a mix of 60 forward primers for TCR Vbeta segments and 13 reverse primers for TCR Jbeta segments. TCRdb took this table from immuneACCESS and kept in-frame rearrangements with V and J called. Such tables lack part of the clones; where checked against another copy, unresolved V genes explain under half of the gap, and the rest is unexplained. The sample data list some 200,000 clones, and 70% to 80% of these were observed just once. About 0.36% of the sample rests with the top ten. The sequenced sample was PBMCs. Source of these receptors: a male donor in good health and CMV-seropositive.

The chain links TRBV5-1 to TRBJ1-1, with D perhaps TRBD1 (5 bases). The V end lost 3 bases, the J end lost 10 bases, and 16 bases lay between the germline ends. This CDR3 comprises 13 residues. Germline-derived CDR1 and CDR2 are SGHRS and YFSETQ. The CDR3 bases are TGCGCCAGCAGCTATGGGTCGGCGGGGGGAGCTTTCTTT. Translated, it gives CASSYGSAGGAFF.

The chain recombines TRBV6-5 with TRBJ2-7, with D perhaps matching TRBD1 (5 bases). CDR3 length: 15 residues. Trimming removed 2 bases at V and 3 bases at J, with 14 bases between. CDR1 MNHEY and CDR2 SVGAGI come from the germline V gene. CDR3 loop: CASSYTFTRVYEQYF. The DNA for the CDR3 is TGTGCCAGCAGTTACACCTTCACCAGGGTCTACGAGCAGTACTTC.

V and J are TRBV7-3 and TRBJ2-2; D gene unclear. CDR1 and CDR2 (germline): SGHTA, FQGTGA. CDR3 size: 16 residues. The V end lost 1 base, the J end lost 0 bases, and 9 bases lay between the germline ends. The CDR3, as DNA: TGTGCCAGCAGCTTAAGGAGTCTAGCGAACACCGGGGAGCTGTTTTTT. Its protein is CASSLRSLANTGELFF.

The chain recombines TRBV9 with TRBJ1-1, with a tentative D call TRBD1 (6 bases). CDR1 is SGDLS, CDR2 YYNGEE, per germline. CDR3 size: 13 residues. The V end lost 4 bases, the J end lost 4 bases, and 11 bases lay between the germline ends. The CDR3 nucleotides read TGTGCCAGCAGCCAGACCAGGGGCACTGAAGCTTTCTTT. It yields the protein CASSQTRGTEAFF.

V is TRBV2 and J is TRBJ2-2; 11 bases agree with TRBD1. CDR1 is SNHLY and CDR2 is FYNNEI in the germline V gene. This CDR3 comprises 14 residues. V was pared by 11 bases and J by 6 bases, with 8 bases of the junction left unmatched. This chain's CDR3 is CACFRDRGSGELFF. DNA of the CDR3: TGTGCCTGTTTCCGGGACAGGGGGTCCGGGGAGCTGTTTTTT.

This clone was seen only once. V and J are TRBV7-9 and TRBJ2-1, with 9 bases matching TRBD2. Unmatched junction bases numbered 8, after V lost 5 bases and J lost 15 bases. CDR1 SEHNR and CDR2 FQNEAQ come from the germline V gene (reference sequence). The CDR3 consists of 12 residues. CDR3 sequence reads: CASSTGLAGAFF. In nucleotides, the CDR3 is TGTGCCAGCAGCACGGGACTAGCTGGGGCGTTCTTC.

The CDR3 sequence is CASSPYTAYTEAFF. The CDR3 region has the DNA TGTGCCAGCAGCCCCTACACAGCATACACTGAAGCTTTCTTT. The gene calls are TRBV7-2 and TRBJ1-1, with D unclear. V lost 5 bases, J lost 3 bases, and 13 bases lay in between. CDR3 length: 14 amino acids. From germline, CDR1 is SGHTA and CDR2 FQGNSA.

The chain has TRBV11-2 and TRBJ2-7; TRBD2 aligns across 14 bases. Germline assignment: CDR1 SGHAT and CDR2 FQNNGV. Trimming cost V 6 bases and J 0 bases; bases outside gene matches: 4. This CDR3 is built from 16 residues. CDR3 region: CASRGLAGAFSYEQYF. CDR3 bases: TGTGCCAGCAGGGGACTAGCGGGAGCCTTCTCCTACGAGCAGTACTTC.

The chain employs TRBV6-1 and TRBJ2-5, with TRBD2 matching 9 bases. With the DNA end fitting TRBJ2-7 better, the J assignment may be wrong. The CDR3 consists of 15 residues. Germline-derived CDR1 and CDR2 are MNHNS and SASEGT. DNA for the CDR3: TGTGCCAGCAGTGAAAGGCGGGGGGGCGTGGACGAGCAGTACTTC. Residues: CASSERRGGVDEQYF.

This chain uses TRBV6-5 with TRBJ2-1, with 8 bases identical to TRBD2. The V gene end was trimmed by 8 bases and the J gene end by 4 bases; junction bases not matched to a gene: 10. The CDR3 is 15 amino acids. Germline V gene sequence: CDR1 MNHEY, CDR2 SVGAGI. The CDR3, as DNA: TGTGCCAGCGGAACCAAGCGGGGGTCATACAATGAGCAGTTCTTC. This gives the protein CASGTKRGSYNEQFF.

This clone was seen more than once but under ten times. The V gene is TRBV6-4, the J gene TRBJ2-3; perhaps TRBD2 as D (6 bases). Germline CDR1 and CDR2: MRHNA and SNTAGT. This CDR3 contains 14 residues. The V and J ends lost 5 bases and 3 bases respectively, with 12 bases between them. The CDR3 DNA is TGTGCCAGCAGTCCGGCGGGGCTGACAGATACGCAGTATTTT. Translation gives CASSPAGLTDTQYF.

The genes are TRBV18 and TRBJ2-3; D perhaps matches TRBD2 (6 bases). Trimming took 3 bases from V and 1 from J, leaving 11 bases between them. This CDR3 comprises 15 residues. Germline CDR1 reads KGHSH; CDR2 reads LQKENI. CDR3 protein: CASSPHSGGTDTQYF. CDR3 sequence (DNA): TGTGCCAGCTCACCCCATAGCGGAGGCACAGATACGCAGTATTTT.

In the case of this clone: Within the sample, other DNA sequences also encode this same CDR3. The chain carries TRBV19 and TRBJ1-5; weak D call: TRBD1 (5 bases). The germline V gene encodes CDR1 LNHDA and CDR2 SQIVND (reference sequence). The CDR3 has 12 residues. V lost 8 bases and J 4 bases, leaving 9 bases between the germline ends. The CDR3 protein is CASSGLNQPQHF. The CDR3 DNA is TGTGCCAGTTCAGGGTTAAATCAGCCCCAGCATTTT.

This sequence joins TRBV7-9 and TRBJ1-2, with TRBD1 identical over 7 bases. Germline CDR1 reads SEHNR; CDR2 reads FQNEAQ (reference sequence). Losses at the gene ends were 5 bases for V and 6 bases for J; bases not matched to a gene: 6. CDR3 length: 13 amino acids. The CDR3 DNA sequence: TGTGCCAGCAGCCGCGACAGGGTTGATGGCTACACCTTC. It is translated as CASSRDRVDGYTF.

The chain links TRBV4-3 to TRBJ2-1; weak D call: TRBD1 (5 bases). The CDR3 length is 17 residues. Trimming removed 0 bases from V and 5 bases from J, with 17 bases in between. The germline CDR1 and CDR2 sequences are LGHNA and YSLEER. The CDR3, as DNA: TGCGCCAGCAGCCAAGATCCGGCAGGGAAGAAAGACAATGAGCAGTTCTTC. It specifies CASSQDPAGKKDNEQFF.

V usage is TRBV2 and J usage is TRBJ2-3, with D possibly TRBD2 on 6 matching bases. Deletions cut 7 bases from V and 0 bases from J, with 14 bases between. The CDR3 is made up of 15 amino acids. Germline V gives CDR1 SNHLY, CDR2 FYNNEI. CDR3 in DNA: TGTGCCAGCACCCAGGGACTCGCTAGCACAGATACGCAGTATTTT. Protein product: CASTQGLASTDTQYF.

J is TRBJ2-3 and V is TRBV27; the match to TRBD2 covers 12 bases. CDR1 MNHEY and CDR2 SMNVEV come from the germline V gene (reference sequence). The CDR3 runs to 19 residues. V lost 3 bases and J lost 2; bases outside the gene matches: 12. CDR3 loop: CASSFTSGGYSTYTDTQYF. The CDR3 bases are TGTGCCAGCAGTTTCACTAGCGGGGGGTACTCCACCTACACAGATACGCAGTATTTT.

The chain's CDR3 is CASSLWGGETQYF. The CDR3 region has the DNA TGTGCCAGCAGCTTATGGGGAGGGGAGACCCAGTACTTC. The rearrangement joins TRBV7-3 to TRBJ2-5; TRBD2 matches 7 bases. The CDR3 consists of 13 residues. Germline CDR1 is SGHTA and CDR2 is FQGTGA. The V gene end was trimmed by 2 bases and the J gene end by 5 bases; junction bases not matched to a gene: 2.

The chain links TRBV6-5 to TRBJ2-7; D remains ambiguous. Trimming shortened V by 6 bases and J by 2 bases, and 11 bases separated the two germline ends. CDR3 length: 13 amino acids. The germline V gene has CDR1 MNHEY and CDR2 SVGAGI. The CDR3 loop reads CASSLALPYEQYF. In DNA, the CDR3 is TGTGCCAGCAGCCTCGCACTGCCCTACGAGCAGTACTTC.

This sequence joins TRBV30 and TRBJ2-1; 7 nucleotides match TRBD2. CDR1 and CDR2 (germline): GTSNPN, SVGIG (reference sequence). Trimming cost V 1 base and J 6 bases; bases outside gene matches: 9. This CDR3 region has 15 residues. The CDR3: CAWSGGLVSSNEQFF. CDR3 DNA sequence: TGTGCCTGGAGTGGCGGACTAGTGTCGTCCAATGAGCAGTTCTTC.

The CDR3 region has the DNA TGCGCCAGCAGCCGAATAGGGGGGACTAAAGAGACCCAGTACTTC. This translates into CASSRIGGTKETQYF. This chain links TRBV5-1 with TRBJ2-5; weak D call: TRBD2 (7 bases). Germline loops: CDR1 SGHRS, CDR2 YFSETQ. The V and J ends lost 4 bases and 3 bases respectively, with 16 bases between them. The CDR3 length is 15 residues.